This T cell receptor (beta chain) was obtained from a study of shared clonotypes between healthy human individuals. Comments on this clone: Its antigen is undetermined.

Looked up from germline, CDR1 is KGHSH and CDR2 is LQKENI. The CDR3 contains 14 residues. V was cut by 1 base and J by 0 bases, with 4 bases left in between. The assay ran at deep level. The authors distributed each subset's genomic DNA evenly over several immunoSEQ plates. The data were produced by immunoSEQ multiplex PCR, yet TCRdb's version contains in-frame clones alone and is incomplete. This sample carries 1.6 million or so clones, about 98.5% of them seen once, and the ten largest clones take around 0.38%. General study findings and limits: Sorted-subset sequencing was shown by rarefaction to be incomplete despite large depth.

Every contributor of samples was a Caucasian grown-up residing in Nashville, Tennessee. The sample taken for sequencing was naive CD4+ T cells sorted from blood. Subset reported: CD45RA+ positively selected. The receptor was isolated from a man younger than 45 in good health. This rearrangement joins TRBV18 to TRBJ2-1; D unclear. The CDR3 bases are TGTGCCAGCTCACCACGGGTCTCCTACAATGAGCAGTTCTTC. As protein: CASSPRVSYNEQFF.